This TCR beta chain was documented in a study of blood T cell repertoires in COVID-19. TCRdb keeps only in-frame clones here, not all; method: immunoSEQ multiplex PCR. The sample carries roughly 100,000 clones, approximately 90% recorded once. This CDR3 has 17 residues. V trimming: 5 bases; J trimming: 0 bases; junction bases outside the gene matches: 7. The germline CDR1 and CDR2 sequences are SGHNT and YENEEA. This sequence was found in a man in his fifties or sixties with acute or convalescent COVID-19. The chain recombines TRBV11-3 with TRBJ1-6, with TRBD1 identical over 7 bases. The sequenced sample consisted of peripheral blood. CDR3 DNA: TGTGCCAGCAGCGAGGGGACAGCCAACTCCTATAATTCACCCCTCCACTTT. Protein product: CASSEGTANSYNSPLHF.